This TCR beta chain is from a study of shared clonotypes between healthy human individuals. Here immunoSEQ multiplex PCR was the method, and the copy in TCRdb shows in-frame clones only, minus some. This sample carries about 2.1 million clones, just under 95% of them seen once, and the ten largest clones take approximately 1.7%. The sample holds one count of this clone. Naive CD8 cells comprised CD45RO-negative, CCR7-positively selected cells, excluding terminally differentiated effector memory CD45RA+ cells. Sequenced: naive CD8+ T cells from PBMCs. This receptor was identified in a man younger than 35 in good health. Some clones in this sample may be carry-over from other donors' samples.

The DNA for the CDR3 is TGTGCCAGCAGCCGCCCGTCTTTTGGTAGCACAGATACGCAGTATTTT. This codes for CASSRPSFGSTDTQYF. The chain combines TRBV7-9 with TRBJ2-3; D gene unclear. CDR3 length: 16 amino acids. The germline V gene encodes CDR1 SEHNR and CDR2 FQNEAQ (reference sequence). Trimming removed 5 bases at V and 0 bases at J, with 15 bases between.